This T cell receptor (beta chain) was captured in a study of shared clonotypes between healthy human individuals. The authors sequenced unsorted PBMC DNA on ten immunoSEQ deep assay plates. Study processing details: Filtering differed, since immunoSEQ gave only junction sequences and no quality scores. The repertoire was sequenced with immunoSEQ multiplex PCR; TCRdb's copy has only in-frame clones and lacks some. V and J calls and clone size follow that table, whereas D and trimming were derived from the DNA. The top ten clones hold 13% of a sample with fewer than 600,000 clones, 79% of them seen once. The V end lost 0 bases, the J end lost 5 bases, and 12 bases lay between the germline ends. The CDR3 has 15 residues. Looked up from germline, CDR1 is SGHTA and CDR2 is FQGTGA.

The sequence came from a woman aged 35 to 49 in good health. Some clones in this sample may be carry-over from other donors' samples. This sequence joins TRBV7-3 and TRBJ2-3; D remains ambiguous. The sample comprised PBMCs. CDR3 nucleotides: TGTGCCAGCAGCTTAACCGCAACCCCTGGAGATACGCAGTATTTT. It translates to CASSLTATPGDTQYF.